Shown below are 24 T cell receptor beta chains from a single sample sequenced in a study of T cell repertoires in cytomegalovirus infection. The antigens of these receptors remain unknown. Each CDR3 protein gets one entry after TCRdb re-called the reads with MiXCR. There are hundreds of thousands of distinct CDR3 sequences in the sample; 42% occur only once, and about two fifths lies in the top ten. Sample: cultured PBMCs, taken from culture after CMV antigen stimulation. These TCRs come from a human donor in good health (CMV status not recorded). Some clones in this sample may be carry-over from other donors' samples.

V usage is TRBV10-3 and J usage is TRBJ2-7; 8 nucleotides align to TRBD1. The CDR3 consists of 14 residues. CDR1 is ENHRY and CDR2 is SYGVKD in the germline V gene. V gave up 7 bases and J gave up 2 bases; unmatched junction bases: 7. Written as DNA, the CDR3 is TGTGCCATCAAACGGACAGGGCCAACCTACGAGCAGTACTTC. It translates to CAIKRTGPTYEQYF.

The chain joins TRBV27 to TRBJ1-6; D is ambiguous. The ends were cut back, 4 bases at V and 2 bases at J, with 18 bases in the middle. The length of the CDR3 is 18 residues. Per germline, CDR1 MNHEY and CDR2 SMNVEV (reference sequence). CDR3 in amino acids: CASSYLTDLGPYNSPLHF. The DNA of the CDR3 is TGTGCCAGCAGTTATCTGACCGATCTAGGCCCCTATAATTCACCCCTCCACTTT.

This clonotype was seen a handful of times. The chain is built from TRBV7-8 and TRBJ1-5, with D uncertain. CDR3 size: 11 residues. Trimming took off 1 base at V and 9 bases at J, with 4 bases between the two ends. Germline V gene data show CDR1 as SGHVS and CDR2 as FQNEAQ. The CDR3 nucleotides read TGTGCCAGCAGCTTAGACGGGCCCCAGCATTTT. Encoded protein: CASSLDGPQHF.

The CDR3 sequence is CASSPPGNSYNEQFF. The CDR3 DNA sequence: TGTGCCAGCAGCCCCCCGGGGAATTCGTACAATGAGCAGTTCTTC. The gene calls are TRBV7-2 and TRBJ2-1, with D perhaps matching TRBD2 (5 bases). CDR3 length equals 15 residues. Germline V lookup: CDR1 SGHTA, CDR2 FQGNSA. The V gene lost 5 bases and the J gene lost 4 bases, with 15 bases spanning the gap.

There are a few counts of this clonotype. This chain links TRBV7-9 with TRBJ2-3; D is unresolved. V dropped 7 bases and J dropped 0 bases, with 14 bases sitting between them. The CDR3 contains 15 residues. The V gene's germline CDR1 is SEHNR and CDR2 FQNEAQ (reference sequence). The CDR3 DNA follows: TGTGCCAGCACCGTACGAGCGAGCAGCACAGATACGCAGTATTTT. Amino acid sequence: CASTVRASSTDTQYF.

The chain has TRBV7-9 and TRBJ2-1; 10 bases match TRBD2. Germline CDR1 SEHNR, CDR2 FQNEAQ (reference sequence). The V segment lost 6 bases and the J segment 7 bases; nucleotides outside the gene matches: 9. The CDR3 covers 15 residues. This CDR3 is CASRTERGGRNEQFF. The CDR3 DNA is TGTGCCAGCAGAACCGAGCGGGGGGGCCGGAATGAGCAGTTCTTC.

DNA for the CDR3: TGTGCCAGCAGTTTGGGGGGCCCATCGAGGTCACCCCTCCACTTT. Protein sequence: CASSLGGPSRSPLHF. The J gene is TRBJ1-6, the V gene TRBV28; D is perhaps TRBD1 (6 bases). The CDR3 totals 15 residues. V shed 3 bases and J shed 10 bases, with 16 bases lying between them. The V gene's germline CDR1 is MDHEN and CDR2 SYDVKM. The full variable domain, in which reference TRBV28 and TRBJ1-6 provide the parts outside the CDR3, is DVKVTQSSRYLVKRTGEKVFLECVQDMDHENMFWYRQDPGLGLRLIYFSYDVKMKEKGDIPEGYSVSREKKERFSLILESASTNQTSMYLCASSLGGPSRSPLHFGNGTRLTVT.

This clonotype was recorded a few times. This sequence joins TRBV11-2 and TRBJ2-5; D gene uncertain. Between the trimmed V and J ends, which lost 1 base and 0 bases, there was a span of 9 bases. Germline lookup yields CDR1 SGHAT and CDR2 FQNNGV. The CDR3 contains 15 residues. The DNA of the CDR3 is TGTGCCAGCAGCTTAGGTTCTCTGTACCAAGAGACCCAGTACTTC. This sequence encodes CASSLGSLYQETQYF. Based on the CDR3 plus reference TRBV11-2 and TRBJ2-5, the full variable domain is EAGVAQSPRYKIIEKRQSVAFWCNPISGHATLYWYQQILGQGPKLLIQFQNNGVVDDSQLPKDRFSAERLKGVDSTLKIQPAKLEDSAVYLCASSLGSLYQETQYFGPGTRLLVL.

The CDR3 DNA follows: TGTGCCAGCAGCTTGGAGGGGCTAGCGGGGCCTACGCAGTATTTT. Translated, it gives CASSLEGLAGPTQYF. The gene calls are TRBV5-4 and TRBJ2-3, with 9 nucleotides matching TRBD2. Germline values: CDR1 SGHNT, CDR2 YYREEE (reference sequence). The CDR3 covers 15 residues. The V gene end was trimmed by 0 bases and the J gene end by 8 bases; junction bases not matched to a gene: 7.

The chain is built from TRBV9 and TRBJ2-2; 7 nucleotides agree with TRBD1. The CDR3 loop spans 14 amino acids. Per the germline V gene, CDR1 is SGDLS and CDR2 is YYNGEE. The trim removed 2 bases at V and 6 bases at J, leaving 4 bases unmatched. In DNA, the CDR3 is TGTGCCAGCAGCGTTATGACAGGGTCCGGGGAGCTGTTTTTT. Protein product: CASSVMTGSGELFF.

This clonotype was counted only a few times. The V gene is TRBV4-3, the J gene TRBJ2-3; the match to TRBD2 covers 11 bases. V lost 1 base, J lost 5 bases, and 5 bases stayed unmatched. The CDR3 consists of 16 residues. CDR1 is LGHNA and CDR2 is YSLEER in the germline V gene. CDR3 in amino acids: CASSQVAGGPIDTQYF. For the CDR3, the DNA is TGCGCCAGCAGCCAAGTAGCGGGAGGGCCAATAGATACGCAGTATTTT.

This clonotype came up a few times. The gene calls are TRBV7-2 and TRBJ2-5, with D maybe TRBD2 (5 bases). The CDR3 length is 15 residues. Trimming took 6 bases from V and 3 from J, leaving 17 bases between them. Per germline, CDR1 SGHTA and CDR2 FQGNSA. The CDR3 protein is CASSLHTSTKETQYF. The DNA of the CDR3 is TGTGCCAGCAGTTTACATACTAGTACCAAAGAGACCCAGTACTTC. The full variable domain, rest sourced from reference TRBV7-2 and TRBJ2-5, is GAGVSQSPSNKVTEKGKDVELRCDPISGHTALYWYRQSLGQGLEFLIYFQGNSAPDKSGLPSDRFSAERTGGSVSTLTIQRTQQEDSAVYLCASSLHTSTKETQYFGPGTRLLVL.

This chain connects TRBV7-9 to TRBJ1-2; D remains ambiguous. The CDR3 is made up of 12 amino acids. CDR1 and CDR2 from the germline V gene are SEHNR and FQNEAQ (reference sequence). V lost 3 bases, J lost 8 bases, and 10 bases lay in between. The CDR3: CASSFLQTGYTF. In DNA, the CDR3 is TGTGCCAGCAGCTTTTTACAGACGGGCTACACCTTC.

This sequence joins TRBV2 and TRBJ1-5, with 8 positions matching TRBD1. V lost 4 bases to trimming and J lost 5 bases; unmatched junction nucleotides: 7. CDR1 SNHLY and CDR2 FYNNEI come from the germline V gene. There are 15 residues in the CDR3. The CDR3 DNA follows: TGTGCCAGCAGTGGAGCGACAGGGGCCGATCAGCCCCAGCATTTT. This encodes CASSGATGADQPQHF.

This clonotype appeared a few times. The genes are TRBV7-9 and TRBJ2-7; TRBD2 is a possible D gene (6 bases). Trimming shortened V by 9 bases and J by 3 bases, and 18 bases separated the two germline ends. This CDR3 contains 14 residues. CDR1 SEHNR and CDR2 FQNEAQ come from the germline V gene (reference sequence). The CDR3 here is CASGTYSMGYEQYF. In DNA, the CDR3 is TGTGCCAGTGGGACTTACTCTATGGGCTACGAGCAGTACTTC. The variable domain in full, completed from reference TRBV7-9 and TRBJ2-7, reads DTGVSQNPRHKITKRGQNVTFRCDPISEHNRLYWYRQTLGQGPEFLTYFQNEAQLEKSRLLSDRFSAERPKGSFSTLEIQRTEQGDSAMYLCASGTYSMGYEQYFGPGTRLTVT.

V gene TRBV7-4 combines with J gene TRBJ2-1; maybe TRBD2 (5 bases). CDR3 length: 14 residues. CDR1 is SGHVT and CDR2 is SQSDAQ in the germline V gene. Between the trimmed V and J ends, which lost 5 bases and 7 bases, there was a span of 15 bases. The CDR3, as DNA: TGTGCCAGCAGCAGAAGTGGATCGGGGAATGAGCAGTTCTTC. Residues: CASSRSGSGNEQFF.

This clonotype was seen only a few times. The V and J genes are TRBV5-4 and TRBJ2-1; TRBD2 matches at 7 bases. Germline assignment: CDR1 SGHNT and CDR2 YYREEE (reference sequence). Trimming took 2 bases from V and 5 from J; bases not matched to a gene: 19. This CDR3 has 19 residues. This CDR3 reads CASSLSPLGWGGSDNEQFF. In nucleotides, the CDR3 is TGTGCCAGCAGCTTAAGTCCGTTGGGTTGGGGGGGATCGGACAATGAGCAGTTCTTC.

The CDR3 region is CASSQGSGQTYEQYF. The CDR3 nucleotides read TGCGCCAGCAGCCAAGGTAGTGGCCAAACCTACGAGCAGTACTTC. The chain links TRBV4-1 to TRBJ2-7; D is ambiguous. The CDR3 runs to 15 residues. Germline V lookup: CDR1 MGHRA, CDR2 YSYEKL. V was cut by 1 base and J by 2 bases, with 12 bases left in between.

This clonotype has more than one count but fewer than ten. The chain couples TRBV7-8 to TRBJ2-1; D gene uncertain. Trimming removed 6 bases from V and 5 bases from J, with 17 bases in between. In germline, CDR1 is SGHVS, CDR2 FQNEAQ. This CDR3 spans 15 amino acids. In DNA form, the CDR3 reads TGTGCCAGCAGTCCCGGCTTGGACGGGCACAATGAGCAGTTCTTC. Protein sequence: CASSPGLDGHNEQFF.

CDR3 in amino acids: CASSLVFRAPRTDIVSTNEKLFF. The CDR3 DNA reads as TGTGCCAGCAGTTTAGTTTTTCGCGCCCCTCGGACAGACATTGTGTCTACTAATGAAAAACTGTTTTTT. The chain joins TRBV12-3 or TRBV12-4 to TRBJ1-4, with a weak D call TRBD1 (6 bases). The CDR3 covers 23 residues. The germline V and J ends were trimmed by 1 base and 2 bases, with 32 bases remaining between them.

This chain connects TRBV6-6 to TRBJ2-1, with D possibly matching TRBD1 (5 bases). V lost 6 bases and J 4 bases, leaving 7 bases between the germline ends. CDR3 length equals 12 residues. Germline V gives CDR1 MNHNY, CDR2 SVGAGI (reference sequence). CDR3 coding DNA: TGTGCCAGCAGAGGACATTACAATGAGCAGTTCTTC. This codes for CASRGHYNEQFF.

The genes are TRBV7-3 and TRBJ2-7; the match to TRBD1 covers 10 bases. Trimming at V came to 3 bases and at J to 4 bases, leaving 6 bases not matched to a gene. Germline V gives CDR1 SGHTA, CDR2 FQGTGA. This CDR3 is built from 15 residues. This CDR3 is CASSFWDRGEYEQYF. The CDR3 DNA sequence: TGTGCCAGCAGCTTCTGGGACAGGGGCGAATACGAGCAGTACTTC.

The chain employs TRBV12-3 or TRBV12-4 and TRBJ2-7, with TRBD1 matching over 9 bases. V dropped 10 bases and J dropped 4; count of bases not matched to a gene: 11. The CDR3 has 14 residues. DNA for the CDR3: TGTGCCACAGGACCCGGGACAGGGCTTTACGAGCAGTACTTC. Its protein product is CATGPGTGLYEQYF.

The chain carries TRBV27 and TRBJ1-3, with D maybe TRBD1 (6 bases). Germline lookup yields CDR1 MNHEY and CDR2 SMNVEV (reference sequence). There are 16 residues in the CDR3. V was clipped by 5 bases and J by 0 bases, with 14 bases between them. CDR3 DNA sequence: TGTGCCAGCAGTCTCCTCGGGGGCCTCTCTGGAAACACCATATATTTT. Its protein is CASSLLGGLSGNTIYF.